This T cell receptor beta chain was captured in a study of blood T cell repertoires in COVID-19. About the research overall: Donors in the United States, Italy and Spain gave samples during acute or convalescent COVID-19. PBMCs, B-cell-depleted T cells, or T cells provided the cDNA or gDNA that made up the material.

This clone appeared a few times. Authors' processing steps: By means of reference gene primer amplification, nucleated cell counts were estimated. The assay was immunoSEQ multiplex PCR, and TCRdb's table has in-frame clones only and misses some. That table gives V, J and clone size, and the DNA gave D and trimming. The data show approximately 31,000 clones, approximately 91% seen once. The TCR originated in a human donor with active COVID-19. The donor label of this sample is uncertain. Specimen: peripheral blood.

CDR3 residues: CASSLTGYSSYEQYF. CDR3 nucleotides: TGTGCCAGCAGCCTCACAGGGTATAGCTCCTACGAGCAGTACTTC. J is TRBJ2-7 and V is TRBV5-6; TRBD1 might be the D (6 bases). This CDR3 has 15 amino acids. Trimming took 4 bases from V and 0 from J, leaving 14 bases between them. From germline, CDR1 is SGHDT and CDR2 YYEEEE.